A single sample is the source of the 19 T cell receptor beta chains below, sequenced in a study of molecular identifiers for immune sequencing clone quantification. TCRdb fed the PCR reads into MiXCR, producing one record per CDR3 protein. The sample shows approximately 320,000 distinct CDR3 sequences, 24% of them seen only once. What was sequenced was naive CD8+ T cells from blood, with Jurkat cell RNA spiked in. Specified subset: FACS-sorted CD8+CD4-CCR7+CD45RA+ naive T cells. Every receptor here comes from a human donor in good health. Some libraries in this study had Jurkat cell RNA spiked in.

The chain employs TRBV15 and TRBJ1-5; tentative D call: TRBD1 (5 bases). Germline CDR1 is LNHNV and CDR2 is YYDKDF (reference sequence). The length of the CDR3 is 16 residues. The V and J ends lost 0 bases and 6 bases respectively, with 15 bases between them. CDR3 protein: CATSRDLGTGRQPQHF. CDR3 nucleotide sequence: TGTGCCACCAGCAGAGATCTGGGTACAGGACGTCAGCCCCAGCATTTT.

With respect to this clonotype: A much larger clone lies one base from this, so it may be a read error. The V call is TRBV28, the J call TRBJ1-1, with D unresolved. The CDR3 totals 13 residues. Germline V gene sequence: CDR1 MDHEN, CDR2 SYDVKM. The CDR3 spells CPSSLSWSIEAFF. Here the CDR3 DNA reads TGTCCCAGCAGTTTAAGTTGGTCTATTGAAGCTTTCTTT.

The table lists this clonotype with many counts. The rearrangement uses TRBV7-9 and TRBJ2-3; D is uncertain. V shed 3 bases and J shed 5 bases, with 12 bases lying between them. The germline V gene has CDR1 SEHNR and CDR2 FQNEAQ (reference sequence). The CDR3 has 14 residues. The CDR3: CASSFTDPGDTQYF. The CDR3 nucleotides are TGTGCCAGCAGCTTCACGGACCCGGGAGATACGCAGTATTTT.

The chain couples TRBV28 to TRBJ2-7, with 7 bases aligning to TRBD1. The V gene end was trimmed by 6 bases and the J gene end by 2 bases; junction bases not matched to a gene: 7. This CDR3 region has 14 residues. Germline V gene sequence: CDR1 MDHEN, CDR2 SYDVKM. CDR3 DNA sequence: TGTGCCAGCAGAGGGACAGCGACCGCCTACGAGCAGTACTTC. The encoded protein is CASRGTATAYEQYF.

Only a few counts were recorded for this clonotype. The chain joins TRBV9 to TRBJ1-5, with D possibly being TRBD1 (6 bases). The V gene lost 0 bases and the J gene lost 3 bases, with 10 bases spanning the gap. The CDR3 has 15 amino acids. The germline V gene has CDR1 SGDLS and CDR2 YYNGEE. For the CDR3, the DNA is TGTGCCAGCAGCGTAGAGGGACACGCCAATCAGCCCCAGCATTTT. This codes for CASSVEGHANQPQHF.

The chain recombines TRBV5-6 with TRBJ1-1, with D perhaps matching TRBD1 (5 bases). Trimming stripped 4 bases from V and 12 bases from J, with 22 bases between. The CDR3 is 14 residues long. Germline V gives CDR1 SGHDT, CDR2 YYEEEE. In DNA form, the CDR3 reads TGTGCCAGCAGCCTGCGACGCGCGGAGACAGAAACTTTCTTT. Translation: CASSLRRAETETFF.

Comments on this clonotype: The missing conserved phenylalanine or tryptophan at the end of this CDR3 makes a read error likely. The rearrangement links TRBV5-5 to TRBJ2-6, with D perhaps matching TRBD1 (6 bases). This CDR3 spans 17 amino acids. In germline, CDR1 is SGHKS, CDR2 YYEKEE (reference sequence). Trimming took 1 base from V and 0 from J, leaving 11 bases between them. The CDR3 sequence is CASSLTGIYSGANVLTL. In nucleotides, the CDR3 is TGTGCCAGCAGCTTGACAGGGATATACTCTGGGGCCAACGTCCTGACTCTC.

This clonotype appeared many times. This chain joins TRBV14 and TRBJ2-7; TRBD1 is a possible D gene (6 bases). CDR3 size: 13 residues. The V gene's germline CDR1 is SGHDN and CDR2 FVKESK. Trimming took off 0 bases at V and 4 bases at J, with 7 bases between the two ends. The CDR3 loop is CASSQEDSYEQYF. DNA of the CDR3: TGTGCCAGCAGCCAAGAGGACAGTTACGAGCAGTACTTC.

This chain connects TRBV19 to TRBJ1-5; D remains ambiguous. This CDR3 comprises 16 residues. V dropped 6 bases and J dropped 5 bases, with 20 bases sitting between them. The germline V gene has CDR1 LNHDA and CDR2 SQIVND (reference sequence). The CDR3 nucleotides are TGTGCCAGTAGCAAGGAATTCCCGGACCGGGATCAGCCCCAGCATTTT. It yields the protein CASSKEFPDRDQPQHF.

This clonotype occurred many times. The V gene is TRBV21-1, the J gene TRBJ1-5; the table names TRBD1, a call not compared with the DNA. TRBV21-1 is deemed a pseudogene. The CDR3 runs 17 residues. The CDR3 bases are TGTGCCACCGAGACGAGGACAGGGACCTATAGCAATCAGCCCCAGCATTTT. Protein: CATETRTGTYSNQPQHF.

Many counts were recorded for this clonotype. The chain carries TRBV2 and TRBJ2-4; D is perhaps TRBD1 (6 bases). CDR3 length: 15 amino acids. Trimming removed 2 bases at V and 8 bases at J, with 16 bases between. Germline values: CDR1 SNHLY, CDR2 FYNNEI. CDR3 region: CASSEIRTAGDIQYF. In DNA form, the CDR3 reads TGTGCCAGCAGTGAAATAAGGACAGCAGGCGACATTCAGTACTTC.

In the case of this clonotype: Mismatch with germline at one junction end may stem from a read error. The V and J genes are TRBV27 and TRBJ2-2; possibly TRBD2 for D (6 bases). The germline V gene encodes CDR1 MNHEY and CDR2 SMNVEV (reference sequence). This CDR3 comprises 12 residues. CDR3 bases: TGTGCCAGCAGTACAAGGGGCGGGGCGCTGTTTTTT. As protein: CASSTRGGALFF.

Ten or more counts support this clonotype. This chain uses TRBV14 with TRBJ1-1; D call uncertain. Germline values: CDR1 SGHDN, CDR2 FVKESK. The CDR3 has 15 residues. Trimming removed 1 base from V and 4 bases from J, with 13 bases in between. The CDR3 loop is CASSQGTVYGTEAFF. The CDR3 DNA follows: TGTGCCAGCAGCCAAGGGACGGTGTACGGCACTGAAGCTTTCTTT.

This chain uses TRBV4-3 with TRBJ1-4; D call uncertain. V dropped 3 bases and J dropped 8 bases, with 16 bases sitting between them. The CDR3 is 15 amino acids. The germline V gene encodes CDR1 LGHNA and CDR2 YSLEER. Written as DNA, the CDR3 is TGCGCCAGCAGCCACGCTATTCTCCCATCGGAAAAACTGTTTTTT. Its translation is CASSHAILPSEKLFF.

This clonotype was seen at least ten times. The rearrangement uses TRBV7-9 and TRBJ1-2; TRBD1 is a possible D gene (5 bases). The CDR3 extends over 16 amino acids. Trimming took off 5 bases at V and 3 bases at J, with 19 bases between the two ends. The germline gives CDR1 SEHNR, CDR2 FQNEAQ (reference sequence). The CDR3 sequence: CASSPPLVREDYGYTF. CDR3 nucleotides: TGTGCCAGCAGCCCACCCCTCGTCAGGGAGGACTATGGCTACACCTTC. The full variable domain, in which reference TRBV7-9 and TRBJ1-2 provide the parts outside the CDR3, is DTGVSQNPRHKITKRGQNVTFRCDPISEHNRLYWYRQTLGQGPEFLTYFQNEAQLEKSRLLSDRFSAERPKGSFSTLEIQRTEQGDSAMYLCASSPPLVREDYGYTFGSGTRLTVV.

On this clonotype itself: The junction differs from germline at one of its ends, possibly a read error. The J gene is TRBJ2-3, the V gene TRBV12-3 or TRBV12-4; 7 bases are shared with TRBD1. CDR3 length: 14 residues. The chain's CDR3 is CASGLYRGADTQYF. The DNA of the CDR3 is TGTGCCAGCGGTTTATACAGGGGCGCAGATACGCAGTATTTT.

This clonotype was seen a handful of times. This chain links TRBV7-2 with TRBJ2-3; D call uncertain. The germline CDR1 and CDR2 sequences are SGHTA and FQGNSA. V lost 1 base and J 2 bases, leaving 7 bases between the germline ends. This CDR3 contains 14 residues. The CDR3: CASSLDDFTDTQYF. The DNA of the CDR3 is TGTGCCAGCAGCTTAGATGACTTCACAGATACGCAGTATTTT. The complete variable domain, with remaining parts taken from reference TRBV7-2 and TRBJ2-3, reads GAGVSQSPSNKVTEKGKDVELRCDPISGHTALYWYRQSLGQGLEFLIYFQGNSAPDKSGLPSDRFSAERTGGSVSTLTIQRTQQEDSAVYLCASSLDDFTDTQYFGPGTRLTVL.

This clonotype was seen ten or more times. The chain links TRBV12-3 or TRBV12-4 to TRBJ1-1, with 8 positions matching TRBD1. The CDR3 consists of 14 residues. J gave up 9 bases and V 4 bases, and 10 bases lay outside the gene matches. CDR3 region: CASSSADRGVKAFF. The CDR3 nucleotides are TGTGCCAGCAGTTCCGCCGACAGGGGAGTTAAAGCTTTCTTT.

In this sample, this clonotype turned up a few times. The V call is TRBV30, the J call TRBJ2-5; perhaps TRBD1 as D (6 bases). V dropped 1 base and J dropped 2 bases, with 14 bases sitting between them. This CDR3 is 15 amino acids long. The germline V gene has CDR1 GTSNPN and CDR2 SVGIG (reference sequence). In nucleotides, the CDR3 is TGTGCCTGGAGTGAAATCGCAGGGGATCAAGAGACCCAGTACTTC. Translation gives CAWSEIAGDQETQYF.